These T cell receptor beta chains were read from a single sample in a study of post-analysis software for immune sequencing data. TCRdb reprocessed the PCR reads via MiXCR and lists one record per CDR3 protein. The table has about half a million distinct CDR3 sequences, around 36% seen once. What was sequenced was blood. All receptors derive from a girl aged 2 to 17 with multiple sclerosis. Each CDR3 is given with its conserved first and last residue. Fields, in order: V gene, clone size, J gene, D gene, CDR3 DNA, CDR3 protein. The D gene is left open where the match is weak. A clone size is listed for some rows: how often the clone was seen (once, few, many), or a class if it is expanded.

TRBV11-2,.,TRBJ1-6,.,TGTGCCAGCAGCTTAGTGGGGCAGCGGTATAATTCACCCCTCCACTTT,CASSLVGQRYNSPLHF
TRBV7-9,.,TRBJ1-6,TRBD1,TGTGCCAGCAGCTCAAGGACAGGGCAGAGCTCCTATAATTCACCCCTCCACTTT,CASSSRTGQSSYNSPLHF
TRBV5-1,.,TRBJ2-5,TRBD1,TGCGCCAGCAGGACCGGGACAGACCGAGAGACCCAGTACTTC,CASRTGTDRETQYF
TRBV5-1,few,TRBJ2-2,.,TGCGCCAGCAGCTTGGAAACGGGAGCCACCGGGGAGCTGTTTTTT,CASSLETGATGELFF
TRBV12-3/TRBV12-4,few,TRBJ1-2,.,TGTGCCAGCAGTTTCGAGGGGTTTGGCTACACCTTC,CASSFEGFGYTF
TRBV9,.,TRBJ1-1,.,TGTGCCAGCAGCGTAGTCGCAGGGTTGAACACTGAAGCTTTCTTT,CASSVVAGLNTEAFF
TRBV5-1,.,TRBJ2-7,TRBD1,TGCGCCAGTCATCCATCTGGACAGGGGTCCCACGAGCAGTACTTC,CASHPSGQGSHEQYF
TRBV12-3/TRBV12-4,.,TRBJ1-1,.,TGTGCCAGCAGTAATCGACAGATGAACACTGAAGCTTTCTTT,CASSNRQMNTEAFF
TRBV6-2/TRBV6-3,.,TRBJ2-3,TRBD1,TGTGCCAGCACTGAGGCCGGGACAGGGGGAGCAGATACGCAGTATTTT,CASTEAGTGGADTQYF
TRBV2,.,TRBJ2-3,.,TGTGCCAGCGGGGATGAGGAAGGGAGGGATACGCAGTATTTT,CASGDEEGRDTQYF
TRBV29-1,.,TRBJ2-3,.,TGCAGCGTGACCCCTCGGGGGAAATCCACAGATACGCAGTATTTT,CSVTPRGKSTDTQYF
TRBV7-8,few,TRBJ1-5,TRBD1,TGTGCCAGCCGCCCGTACGGGGGACAGGGTAGCAATCAGCCCCAGCATTTT,CASRPYGGQGSNQPQHF
TRBV3-1,.,TRBJ1-1,.,TGTGCCAGCAGCCAAGATTTGCGGGTAGAAGCTTTCTTT,CASSQDLRVEAFF
TRBV29-1,.,TRBJ2-4,TRBD1,TGCAGCGTTGAATACAGGGGAAACATTCAGTACTTC,CSVEYRGNIQYF
TRBV6-1,.,TRBJ2-7,.,TGTGCCACCGGGAATGGGGGATACGAGCAGTACTTC,CATGNGGYEQYF
TRBV15,many,TRBJ2-5,.,TGTGCCACCAGCGGGGGAATCCAAGAGACCCAGTACTTC,CATSGGIQETQYF
TRBV5-5,many,TRBJ1-1,.,TGTGCCAGCAGCTTGGCCGTCGGGACGGGTATTGAAGCTTTCTTT,CASSLAVGTGIEAFF
TRBV7-9,.,TRBJ2-7,TRBD1,TGTGCCAGCAGCGCCCGTGGGGCCGGGACAGGCTCCAGCGAGCAGTACTTC,CASSARGAGTGSSEQYF
TRBV4-1,few,TRBJ1-1,.,TGCGCCAGCAGCCCCCCTTGGGGGGATAAGAACACTGAAGCTTTCTTT,CASSPPWGDKNTEAFF
TRBV29-1,few,TRBJ2-7,.,TGCAGCGTTGAGCTCAGCAACTCCTACGAGCAGTACTTC,CSVELSNSYEQYF
TRBV27,few,TRBJ2-1,TRBD2,TGTGCCAGCAGCCAGCGGGGGGGCTTTTCCAATGAGCAGTTCTTC,CASSQRGGFSNEQFF
TRBV6-2/TRBV6-3,once,TRBJ2-5,TRBD2,TGTGCCAGCAGCCACTTAGCGGGGGGCCTGGACAATGAGCAGTACTTC,CASSHLAGGLDNEQYF
TRBV5-1,.,TRBJ2-7,.,TGCGCCAGCAGTTCCCGGACAGCAAGGGCGGGGGAGCAGTACTTC,CASSSRTARAGEQYF
TRBV9,.,TRBJ1-1,.,TGTGCCAGCAGCCCCCGGGAGTTAGGGACTGAAGCTTTCTTT,CASSPRELGTEAFF
TRBV28,few,TRBJ1-5,.,TGTGCCAGCAGTTTTACTAGGGAGGTTCAACCCCAGCATTTT,CASSFTREVQPQHF
TRBV20-1,few,TRBJ2-5,.,TGCAGTGCTCACCAAGATGGACGGATCCAAGAGACCCAGTACTTC,CSAHQDGRIQETQYF
TRBV10-1,.,TRBJ1-1,.,TGCGCCAGCAGTGGTAGGGAAACGGCTGAAGCTTTCTTT,CASSGRETAEAFF
TRBV5-1,few,TRBJ1-2,.,TGCGCCAGCAGCCGAGGGGTGATCACTAACTATGGCTACACCTTC,CASSRGVITNYGYTF
TRBV10-3,.,TRBJ2-1,.,TGTGCCATCAGAGATGTCGGGTCCTCATGGGGTGAGCAGTTCTTC,CAIRDVGSSWGEQFF
TRBV5-1,.,TRBJ1-3,.,TGCACCAGCAGCTCAGGGGTGCCGCTCTCTGGAAACACCATATATTTT,CTSSSGVPLSGNTIYF
TRBV12-3/TRBV12-4,.,TRBJ1-1,.,TGTGCCAGCAGTTGGGGGGCTGAAGCTTTCTTT,CASSWGAEAFF
TRBV5-5,.,TRBJ1-5,.,TGTGCCAGCAGCTTGGGGGGAGAAGGGCCCCAGCATTTT,CASSLGGEGPQHF
TRBV5-1,few,TRBJ2-7,TRBD2,TGCGCCAGCAGCCCGCCGGGGGGGAGAGCCTACGAGCAGTACTTC,CASSPPGGRAYEQYF
TRBV28,few,TRBJ2-1,.,TGTGCCAGCAGTGCTCCTTTCAATGAGCAGTTCTTC,CASSAPFNEQFF
TRBV5-4,few,TRBJ2-3,.,TGTGCCAGCAGCTTGTACTCCGGGGATACGCAGTATTTT,CASSLYSGDTQYF
TRBV3-1,.,TRBJ2-6,.,TGTGCCAGCAGCCAAGGTCGGTTGCGGGCCAGCTCTGGGGCCAACGTCCTGACTTTC,CASSQGRLRASSGANVLTF
TRBV29-1,few,TRBJ2-7,TRBD1,TGCAGCGGGGGGACAGGGAATCATTACGAGCAGTACTTC,CSGGTGNHYEQYF
TRBV15,few,TRBJ2-3,TRBD2,TGTGCCACCAGCAGAGAGGGCGAGACTAGCGGGAGTACAGATACGCAGTATTTT,CATSREGETSGSTDTQYF
TRBV7-3,few,TRBJ2-3,.,TGTGCCAGCAGCTTAAGAGGGGGAAGCACAGATACGCAGTATTTT,CASSLRGGSTDTQYF
TRBV28,.,TRBJ2-6,TRBD1,TGTGCCAGCAGTCCATCCGGACAGGGAAAATCTGGGGCCAACGTCCTGACTTTC,CASSPSGQGKSGANVLTF
TRBV5-1,.,TRBJ1-2,.,TGCGCCAGCAGCTTGGGGGATTGGACGGAGGGATATGGCTACACCTTC,CASSLGDWTEGYGYTF
TRBV29-1,.,TRBJ2-5,.,TGCAGCATTGTCACCAGGGGAGAGACCCAGTACTTC,CSIVTRGETQYF
TRBV28,.,TRBJ2-5,.,TGTGCCAGCACCCCCGGGACCCCTCGCCAAGAGACCCAGTACTTC,CASTPGTPRQETQYF
TRBV12-3/TRBV12-4,few,TRBJ2-7,TRBD1,TGTGCCAGCAGTTTAGCGGGACAGGGCCCCTACGAGCAGTACTTC,CASSLAGQGPYEQYF
TRBV10-3,.,TRBJ2-3,.,TGTGCCATCAGTACACAGGGTTGGACAGATACGCAGTATTTT,CAISTQGWTDTQYF
TRBV4-1,few,TRBJ2-7,TRBD2,TGCGCCAGCAGCCAAGAGATGAGACTAGCAGACTACGAGCAGTACTTC,CASSQEMRLADYEQYF
TRBV29-1,few,TRBJ2-5,.,TGCAGCCCGGTGGCGGGGCCAGAGACCCAGTACTTC,CSPVAGPETQYF
TRBV20-1,once,TRBJ1-2,TRBD1,TGCAGTGCTAGTGATCCGAGACAGGGGGCCTATAACTATGGCTACACCTTC,CSASDPRQGAYNYGYTF
TRBV5-6,.,TRBJ2-5,.,TGTGCCAGCAGCTGGGCAAGGGGAGGAGAGACCCAGTACTTC,CASSWARGGETQYF
TRBV2,few,TRBJ1-1,.,TGTGCCACCCACAGCACCTGGACGAGTACTGAAGCTTTCTTT,CATHSTWTSTEAFF
TRBV20-1,.,TRBJ2-5,.,TGCAGTGCCTCAGGAATAGAGGCCCAGTACTTC,CSASGIEAQYF
TRBV28,few,TRBJ1-2,.,TGTGCCAGCAGTTCCCCCTCCGGGTGGGATGATTATGGCTACACCTTC,CASSSPSGWDDYGYTF